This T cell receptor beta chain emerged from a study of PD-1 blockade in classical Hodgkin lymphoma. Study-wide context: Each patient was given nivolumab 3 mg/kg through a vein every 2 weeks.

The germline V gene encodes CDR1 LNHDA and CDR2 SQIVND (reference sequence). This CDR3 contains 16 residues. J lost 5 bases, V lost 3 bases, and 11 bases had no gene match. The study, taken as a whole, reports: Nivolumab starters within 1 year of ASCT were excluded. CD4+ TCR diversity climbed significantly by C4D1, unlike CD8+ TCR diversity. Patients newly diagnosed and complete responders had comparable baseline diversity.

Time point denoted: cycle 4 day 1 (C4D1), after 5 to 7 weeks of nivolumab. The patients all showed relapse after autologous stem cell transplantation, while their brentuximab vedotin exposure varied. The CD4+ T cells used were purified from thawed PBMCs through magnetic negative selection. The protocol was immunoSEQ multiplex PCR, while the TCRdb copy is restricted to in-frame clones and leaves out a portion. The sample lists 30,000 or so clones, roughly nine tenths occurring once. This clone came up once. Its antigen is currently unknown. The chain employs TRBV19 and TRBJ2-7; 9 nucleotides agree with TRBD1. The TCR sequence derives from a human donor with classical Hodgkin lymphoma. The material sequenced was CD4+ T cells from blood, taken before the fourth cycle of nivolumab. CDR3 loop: CASSILPGQGIHEQYF. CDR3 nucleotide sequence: TGTGCCAGTAGTATTCTTCCGGGACAGGGTATCCACGAGCAGTACTTC.